This TCR beta chain was identified during a study of T-cell memory formation after mild COVID-19. CDR3 length: 15 residues. V shed 6 bases, J shed 1 base, and the junction held 2 bases outside the gene matches. This clonotype occurred a few times. TCRdb reprocessed the 5' RACE reads via MiXCR and lists one record per CDR3 protein. This table holds 250,000 to 350,000 distinct CDR3 sequences, over 11% found once. This chain connects TRBV12-3 or TRBV12-4 to TRBJ1-6; 8 bases are a match to TRBD1. Sequencing used PBMCs or a T cell subset sorted from them (not recorded which). The source of this sequence is a man aged 18 to 30 who had mild COVID-19 (a few samples of this study predate the infection). Cell type and time point are not known. The CDR3 protein is CASRGTGSYNSPLHF. The DNA for the CDR3 is TGTGCCAGCAGGGGGACAGGATCCTATAATTCACCCCTCCACTTT.